This T cell receptor (beta chain) originates from a study of T-cell reconstitution after alpha-beta-depleted transplantation in children. Study-level findings and limits: Elevated TCRbeta diversity at day 60 was traced, in some patients, to surviving recipient T cells and thymic progenitors. Two months or so post-transplant, alpha-beta T cells reportedly derived from several hundred expanded graft clones.

A library of TCRbeta sequences, prepared with unique molecular identifiers, was generated. TCRdb re-analysed the PCR reads in MiXCR, keeping a single row per CDR3 protein. Of about 50,000 distinct CDR3 sequences listed, roughly 5% are singletons. The CDR3 runs to 15 residues. After removal of 6 bases from V and 2 bases from J, the junction contained 10 bases not matched to a gene. The V gene's germline CDR1 is MNHEY and CDR2 SVGEGT. This clonotype turned up a few times. No antigen is known for it. The receptor was isolated from a female patient aged 2-10 years who had a stem cell transplant for aplastic anemia, so the T cells may come from the graft donor. This chain connects TRBV6-2 or TRBV6-3 to TRBJ2-7; 7 bases align to TRBD1. The sample was PBMCs, mostly from graft donor cells, taken 60 days after TCRalphabeta/CD19-depleted stem cell transplant. Here the CDR3 reads CASRRQGLATYEQYV. The DNA for the CDR3 is TGTGCCAGCAGAAGACAGGGTTTGGCGACCTACGAGCAGTACGTC.